This T cell receptor (beta chain) was identified in a study of T cells in Graves' hyperthyroidism and ophthalmopathy. Notes on the study in general: With a median lead of 6.5 months before onset, the model predicted ophthalmopathy.

The CDR3 consists of 13 residues. With 1 base removed from V and 3 bases from J, the gap between germline ends came to 7 bases. CDR1 is SGHAT, CDR2 FQNNGV, per germline. Amplification of TCR beta CDR3 regions was performed using RNA transcripts as template. A set of HTBI primers served as the primers for a first-round RT-PCR of the TCR CDR3. In TCRdb, the multiplex PCR reads were re-called with MiXCR into one record per CDR3 protein. This table has about 520,000 distinct CDR3 sequences, approximately 24% appearing once. Worth noting for this clonotype: Its antigen is not known.

Sequencing used blood. The chain carries TRBV11-2 and TRBJ2-7; D not resolved. This receptor was taken from a woman in her twenties or thirties with Graves' ophthalmopathy. The CDR3 DNA follows: TGTGCCAGCAGCTTAGGGGTCCTCTACGAGCAGTACTTC. It encodes CASSLGVLYEQYF.